The 32 T cell receptor beta chains below all came from one sample that was sequenced in a study of blood T cells in healthy people across ages. It was with a sample-barcoded 5' primer and a J-beta primer mix that a second PCR of roughly 7 to 12 cycles was run. MiXCR, run by TCRdb on the 5' RACE reads, gives a single entry per CDR3 protein. Of just over 1 million distinct CDR3 sequences in the sample, more than 35% were seen once. Sequencing was done on a sample of blood. The receptor set was obtained from a woman aged 60-70 years in good health.

The CDR3 region is CATSAGGNTGELFF. The CDR3 region has the DNA TGTGCCACCAGTGCGGGGGGGAACACCGGGGAGCTGTTTTTT. This chain uses TRBV24-1 with TRBJ2-2; 7 nucleotides line up with TRBD2. Trimming cost V 5 bases and J 1 base; bases outside gene matches: 0. The germline V gene encodes CDR1 KGHDR and CDR2 SFDVKD. The CDR3 has 14 amino acids.

This clonotype was seen just once. The chain links TRBV6-5 to TRBJ2-1; 7 nucleotides align to TRBD2. The length of the CDR3 is 15 residues. Germline V gene sequence: CDR1 MNHEY, CDR2 SVGAGI. Trimming removed 0 bases from V and 3 bases from J; junction bases left unmatched: 2. The CDR3: CASSYSGRDYNEQFF. Here the CDR3 DNA reads TGTGCCAGCAGTTACTCGGGGAGGGACTACAATGAGCAGTTCTTC.

The sample holds a few counts of this clonotype. The chain recombines TRBV29-1 with TRBJ2-6; perhaps D is TRBD1 or TRBD2 (5 bases each). The CDR3 is made up of 15 amino acids. CDR1 SQVTM and CDR2 ANQGSEA come from the germline V gene. V was pared by 7 bases and J by 4 bases, with 17 bases between. The CDR3 reads CSAGAGLAGANVLTF. Written as DNA, the CDR3 is TGCAGCGCCGGGGCAGGGTTGGCGGGGGCCAACGTCCTGACTTTC.

This clonotype was picked up a small number of times. The V and J genes are TRBV9 and TRBJ2-3, with D tentatively TRBD1 (8 bases). Trimming took 3 bases from V and 3 from J, leaving 14 bases between them. Germline V gene lookup returns CDR1 SGDLS and CDR2 YYNGEE. The CDR3 sequence is 15 residues long. CDR3 sequence reads: CASSAGQGLTDTQYF. The CDR3 DNA reads as TGTGCCAGCAGCGCAGGACAGGGACTAACAGATACGCAGTATTTT.

Only a few counts were recorded for this clonotype. The CDR3 DNA sequence: TGTGCCAGCATCGGGGACAGGTGGATATATGGCTACACCTTC. Protein product: CASIGDRWIYGYTF. The chain uses TRBV25-1 and TRBJ1-2, with 8 bases matching TRBD1. The CDR3 sequence is 14 residues long. Germline CDR1 and CDR2: MGHDK and SYGVNS. V was pared by 7 bases and J by 5 bases, with 9 bases of the junction left unmatched.

This clonotype has a handful of counts. This chain connects TRBV4-1 to TRBJ2-1; no reliable D call. V was trimmed by 0 bases and J by 14 bases, leaving 8 bases between them. From germline, CDR1 is MGHRA and CDR2 YSYEKL. The CDR3 has 11 amino acids. CDR3 loop: CASSQDSVEFF. The CDR3, as DNA: TGCGCCAGCAGCCAAGATTCGGTGGAGTTCTTC.

This clonotype occurred many times. The V and J genes are TRBV18 and TRBJ2-7; D is perhaps TRBD2 (6 bases). Germline V gene data show CDR1 as KGHSH and CDR2 as LQKENI. Trimming left V 2 bases short and J 1 base short, with 9 bases between. The CDR3 covers 14 residues. In nucleotides, the CDR3 is TGTGCCAGCTCACCAGCGGGACCGTCCTACGAGCAGTACTTC. This encodes CASSPAGPSYEQYF.

CDR3 nucleotides: TGTGCCAGCAGTGAAGCAGGGGGAGGGGGTTCCAATGAGCAGTACTTC. It translates to CASSEAGGGGSNEQYF. This chain uses TRBV2 with TRBJ2-1; the D gene is possibly TRBD2 (7 bases). TRBJ2-7 explains the end of the DNA better; the J call may be wrong. CDR1 and CDR2 from the germline V gene are SNHLY and FYNNEI. CDR3 size: 16 residues.

The chain combines TRBV27 with TRBJ1-2, with D possibly TRBD1 on 6 matching bases. Germline CDR1 is MNHEY and CDR2 is SMNVEV (reference sequence). CDR3 size: 14 residues. Trimming took 5 bases from V and 7 from J, leaving 17 bases between them. For the CDR3, the DNA is TGTGCCAGCAGTCCGCTTGGGGGGCCGAGTGGCTACACCTTC. Translating it yields CASSPLGGPSGYTF.

The chain couples TRBV18 to TRBJ2-3; TRBD2 aligns across 7 bases. J was trimmed by 1 base and V by 2 bases; bases with no gene match: 9. CDR1 and CDR2 (germline): KGHSH, LQKENI. This CDR3 spans 17 amino acids. Here the CDR3 DNA reads TGTGCCAGCTCACCAATGAATGCCGGACTAGGCACAGATACGCAGTATTTT. As protein: CASSPMNAGLGTDTQYF.

This clonotype was observed a few times. This chain joins TRBV4-1 and TRBJ1-2; 9 bases are a match to TRBD1. The CDR3 spans 14 residues. The V gene's germline CDR1 is MGHRA and CDR2 YSYEKL. V shed 0 bases and J 9 bases; nucleotides not matched to a gene: 5. The CDR3 bases are TGCGCCAGCAGCCAAGAACGGACAGGGGCGAGCTACACCTTC. Translation: CASSQERTGASYTF.

The chain uses TRBV11-2 and TRBJ2-7; 12 positions agree with TRBD1. The J call may be incorrect, as the DNA end agrees better with TRBJ2-5. This CDR3 is built from 16 residues. Per the germline V gene, CDR1 is SGHAT and CDR2 is FQNNGV. CDR3 sequence (DNA): TGTGCCAGCAGTCTAGGGACAGGGGGCGAGGTGGAGACCCAGTACTTC. It encodes CASSLGTGGEVETQYF.

A few counts support this clonotype. Germline is not matched at one junction end, which may reflect a read error. This rearrangement joins TRBV7-9 to TRBJ2-7; TRBD2 matches at 9 bases. This CDR3 region has 13 residues. Germline lookup yields CDR1 SEHNR and CDR2 FQNEAQ (reference sequence). The CDR3 sequence is CASSVAGANEQYF. The CDR3 nucleotides read TGTGCCAGCAGCGTAGCGGGGGCCAACGAGCAGTACTTC.

This clonotype is a singleton in its sample. The chain recombines TRBV24-1 with TRBJ2-1; 8 bases map to TRBD2. This CDR3 is 15 amino acids long. Per germline, CDR1 KGHDR and CDR2 SFDVKD. The V and J ends lost 4 bases and 7 bases, in that order; junction bases with no gene match: 8. The CDR3 here is CATSDPGLGRNEQFF. In DNA form, the CDR3 reads TGTGCCACCAGTGACCCGGGACTAGGTCGTAATGAGCAGTTCTTC.

In the case of this clonotype: It may be a read error: a sequence one base away is much more abundant. The V call is TRBV5-1, the J call TRBJ2-1, with 8 bases that match TRBD2. Germline V lookup: CDR1 SGHRS, CDR2 YFSETQ. The V gene end was trimmed by 7 bases and the J gene end by 4 bases; junction bases not matched to a gene: 7. This CDR3 is built from 14 residues. The CDR3 loop is CASRIAGSYNEQFF. The CDR3 DNA sequence: TGCGCCAGCCGGATAGCGGGGTCATACAATGAGCAGTTCTTC.

The chain links TRBV13 to TRBJ2-5; 10 positions agree with TRBD2. The length of the CDR3 is 16 residues. The germline V gene encodes CDR1 PRHDT and CDR2 FYEKMQ (reference sequence). The trim removed 5 bases at V and 11 bases at J, leaving 17 bases unmatched. The CDR3 loop reads CASSPGTSGIVSEQYF. CDR3 coding DNA: TGTGCCAGCAGCCCCGGAACTAGCGGGATAGTATCTGAGCAGTACTTC.

This clonotype was found many times. The chain is built from TRBV9 and TRBJ2-1, with 8 bases fitting TRBD2. The germline V gene encodes CDR1 SGDLS and CDR2 YYNGEE. V shed 5 bases and J 8 bases; nucleotides not matched to a gene: 15. This CDR3 has 16 amino acids. CDR3 region: CASRGEAGGTWDEQFF. The CDR3 nucleotides are TGTGCCAGCAGAGGGGAGGCGGGAGGCACCTGGGATGAGCAGTTCTTC.

This sequence joins TRBV7-3 and TRBJ2-3, with D unclear. CDR1 is SGHTA and CDR2 is FQGTGA in the germline V gene. This CDR3 is built from 14 residues. V gave up 5 bases and J gave up 6 bases, with 15 bases separating them. This CDR3 is CASSDGPPRDTQYF. DNA of the CDR3: TGTGCCAGCAGCGACGGACCACCACGGGATACGCAGTATTTT.

The chain links TRBV15 to TRBJ1-5; no clear D. CDR1 is LNHNV and CDR2 is YYDKDF in the germline V gene (reference sequence). Trimming stripped 0 bases from V and 6 bases from J, with 6 bases between. The length of the CDR3 is 13 residues. The CDR3 sequence: CATSRDAGQPQHF. CDR3 in DNA: TGTGCCACCAGCAGAGATGCGGGTCAGCCCCAGCATTTT.

The V gene is TRBV4-2, the J gene TRBJ1-4; tentatively, D is TRBD1 (6 bases). The length of the CDR3 is 20 residues. Germline V CDR1 and CDR2: LGHNA, YNFKEQ. The V end was cut by 0 bases, the J end by 0 bases, with 20 bases between. CDR3 in DNA: TGTGCCAGCAGCCAAGATCCAGTGTCAGGGGCTTCTTCAACTAATGAAAAACTGTTTTTT. Protein: CASSQDPVSGASSTNEKLFF.

The genes are TRBV20-1 and TRBJ2-3; D possibly uses TRBD1 or TRBD2 (5 bases each). V lost 6 bases and J lost 1, with 14 bases in between. The CDR3 sequence is 14 residues long. The germline V gene has CDR1 DFQATT and CDR2 SNEGSKA (reference sequence). CDR3 DNA sequence: TGCAGTGCCAGACCGGGACGAGGCACAGATACGCAGTATTTT. As protein: CSARPGRGTDTQYF.

This clonotype appeared a few times. The V and J genes are TRBV7-9 and TRBJ2-6; D is unresolved. Deletions cut 5 bases from V and 6 bases from J, with 23 bases between. CDR3 length: 18 residues. The germline CDR1 and CDR2 sequences are SEHNR and FQNEAQ (reference sequence). CDR3 residues: CASSPTKGPLTEANVLTF. The DNA for the CDR3 is TGTGCCAGCAGCCCCACCAAAGGTCCCCTAACTGAGGCCAACGTCCTGACTTTC.

This clonotype was counted a few times. The V gene is TRBV9, the J gene TRBJ1-1, with D unresolved. This CDR3 has 13 residues. CDR1 is SGDLS, CDR2 YYNGEE, per germline. Trimming removed 0 bases from V and 3 bases from J, with 6 bases in between. The CDR3 DNA follows: TGTGCCAGCAGCGTAGAACAAGACACTGAAGCTTTCTTT. Protein product: CASSVEQDTEAFF.

The rearrangement links TRBV13 to TRBJ2-1; possible D gene TRBD1, 6 bases. This CDR3 has 15 amino acids. CDR1 is PRHDT, CDR2 FYEKMQ, per germline (reference sequence). V was pared by 5 bases and J by 8 bases, with 19 bases between. In nucleotides, the CDR3 is TGTGCCAGCAGCCCAGGGGTGGCCCGTGGCTATGAGCAGTTCTTC. The encoded protein is CASSPGVARGYEQFF.

This clonotype has just a few counts. This chain joins TRBV18 and TRBJ2-7; TRBD1 matches 8 bases. In germline, CDR1 is KGHSH, CDR2 LQKENI. The J segment lost 0 bases and the V segment lost 2 bases, leaving 6 bases of the junction unmatched. The CDR3 consists of 16 residues. This CDR3 reads CASSPMDRASSYEQYF. CDR3 DNA: TGTGCCAGCTCACCAATGGACAGGGCGAGCTCCTACGAGCAGTACTTC.

This chain joins TRBV15 and TRBJ2-1; no clear D. The CDR3 runs to 15 residues. CDR1 is LNHNV and CDR2 is YYDKDF in the germline V gene (reference sequence). Trimming left V 6 bases short and J 1 base short, with 13 bases between. Written as DNA, the CDR3 is TGTGCCACCAGTCTGTCGGATAATTCCTACAATGAGCAGTTCTTC. This codes for CATSLSDNSYNEQFF. The complete variable domain, with remaining parts taken from reference TRBV15 and TRBJ2-1, reads DAMVIQNPRYQVTQFGKPVTLSCSQTLNHNVMYWYQQKSSQAPKLLFHYYDKDFNNEADTPDNFQSRRPNTSFCFLDIRSPGLGDTAMYLCATSLSDNSYNEQFFGPGTRLTVL.

The chain employs TRBV20-1 and TRBJ1-5, with 9 bases identical to TRBD1. This CDR3 region has 17 residues. CDR1 DFQATT and CDR2 SNEGSKA come from the germline V gene (reference sequence). V trimming: 6 bases; J trimming: 4 bases; junction bases outside the gene matches: 16. DNA for the CDR3: TGCAGTGCAATATCCGGGACAGGGCGAACCCTTAATCAGCCCCAGCATTTT. This gives the protein CSAISGTGRTLNQPQHF.

This clonotype was picked up a small number of times. The chain combines TRBV7-9 with TRBJ1-5; no definite D call. CDR1 is SEHNR, CDR2 FQNEAQ, per germline (reference sequence). The CDR3 totals 13 residues. Trimming shortened V by 4 bases and J by 6 bases, and 10 bases separated the two germline ends. For the CDR3, the DNA is TGTGCCAGCAGCTCCCGGAGTCTTCAGCCCCAGCATTTT. It yields the protein CASSSRSLQPQHF.

In its sample, this clonotype was seen once. This chain uses TRBV6-2 or TRBV6-3 with TRBJ2-2, with D possibly matching TRBD2 (5 bases). This CDR3 region has 16 residues. The germline V gene has CDR1 MNHEY and CDR2 SVGEGT. Trimming shortened V by 6 bases and J by 5 bases, and 19 bases separated the two germline ends. CDR3 loop: CASSLLTPRGTGELFF. The DNA for the CDR3 is TGTGCCAGCAGCTTACTTACACCAAGAGGGACCGGGGAGCTGTTTTTT.

The V and J genes are TRBV6-5 and TRBJ2-1, with 8 positions matching TRBD2. The length of the CDR3 is 15 residues. Germline CDR1 and CDR2: MNHEY and SVGAGI. J lost 7 bases, V lost 7 bases, and 12 bases had no gene match. CDR3 sequence: CASNDGSGMGNEQFF. The DNA for the CDR3 is TGTGCCAGCAACGATGGTAGCGGGATGGGAAATGAGCAGTTCTTC.

This clonotype has a count of ten or more. V and J are TRBV10-3 and TRBJ2-7; weak D call: TRBD1 (6 bases). CDR1 and CDR2 from the germline V gene are ENHRY and SYGVKD. This CDR3 is 12 amino acids long. The V end lost 6 bases, the J end lost 3 bases, and 9 bases lay between the germline ends. The CDR3 coding sequence is TGTGCCATCAGCAGGGACAACTACGAGCAGTACTTC. Translating it yields CAISRDNYEQYF.

The chain recombines TRBV10-1 with TRBJ1-2; D is unresolved. Germline V gene lookup returns CDR1 WNHNN and CDR2 SYGVQD (reference sequence). Trimming pared 6 bases from V and 1 base from J, leaving 6 bases between. The CDR3 runs to 12 residues. In nucleotides, the CDR3 is TGCGCCAGCAGAGGAGATAACTATGGCTACACCTTC. This sequence encodes CASRGDNYGYTF.